This TCR beta chain emerged from a study of OX40 agonist ivuxolimab in advanced cancers. Turning to the overall study: The costimulatory receptor OX40 (CD134) was targeted by ivuxolimab, a fully human IgG2 agonistic monoclonal antibody. The paper reports the monotherapy dose-escalation portion (N of about 54 patients) of the phase I ivuxolimab trial. Prior anti-PD-1, anti-PD-L1 or anti-CTLA-4 therapy was permitted, and checkpoint inhibitors had been received by about two fifths of dose-escalation patients. Of the roughly 52 patients in dose escalation, around 20 had hepatocellular carcinoma, around 15 had melanoma, 9 had renal cell carcinoma and 9 had head and neck cancer. In the dose-escalation cohort, 65% to 85% of patients were male, and the mean age was 60 years with a range of about 20 to 79. Intravenous ivuxolimab was administered to patients every 2 weeks at six dose levels: 0.01, 0.1, 0.3, 1.5, 3 and 10 mg/kg. The purpose of peripheral TCRbeta sequencing was to test whether ivuxolimab changed TCR sequence diversity and led to clonal T-cell expansion. Partial responses occurred in three dose-escalation patients, of whom one had hepatocellular carcinoma and two had cutaneous melanoma. The study at large found these results: Partial responders in the 0.1-3.0 mg/kg groups had among the lowest normalized peripheral clonal expansion, especially among CD8+ T cells. Low levels of normalized T-cell clonal expansion were also shown by some nonresponding patients. After ivuxolimab, more expanded clones were found on average in CD8+ T cells than in CD4+ T cells. Clonal expansion of both CD4+ and CD8+ blood T cells was observed from baseline to week 6 at doses 0.1 to 3.0 mg/kg. Which antigens the clonally expanded peripheral T cells were specific for was not determined.

Genomic DNA was isolated from the sorted cells so that the TCRbeta CDR3 region could be sequenced. TCRbeta CDR3 regions were sequenced using the immunoSEQ Assay. Here the immuneACCESS table is served through TCRdb, limited to in-frame sequences with V and J called. Missing clones are a known gap in these copies; in checked studies unresolved V genes cover under half, and the rest lacks a known reason. Within this sample are 45,000 to 60,000 clones, with roughly nine tenths of them counted one time only. Of the sample, 3.8% is held by the ten largest clones. V loses 0 bases, J loses 9 bases, and the germline ends lie 21 bases apart. CDR3 length: 17 amino acids, cysteine to phenylalanine. Only the CDR3 part of the read is kept: 51 bases, read in frame from the first base. CDR1 and CDR2 (MGHRA, YSYEKL) derive from the germline V gene. The trial excluded patients who had a history of autoimmune disease or who were on systemic immunosuppression. Peripheral blood for TCR sequencing was collected from all dose cohorts at baseline, on cycle 4 day 1, and on cycle 7 day 1. The samples were drawn from a first-in-human, open-label, multicenter phase I dose-escalation trial of ivuxolimab. Adults with locally advanced or metastatic melanoma, renal cell, hepatocellular, or head and neck squamous cell carcinoma were enrolled in the trial. CD4+ and CD8+ T cells were sorted separately from peripheral blood before TCR sequencing.

Note on this clone: Its antigen target is currently unknown. Per-base quality was not reported, and no clone a single base away is much larger than it.

This chain is built from TRBV4-1 and TRBJ2-1, with TRBD2 as a weak D call on 6 bases. The sequencing used CD4+ or CD8+ T cells sorted from blood, collected in a trial of the OX40 agonist ivuxolimab. This clonotype was sampled from an adult with an advanced solid tumor such as melanoma, head and neck, liver or kidney cancer. Read as DNA, the sequence is TGCGCCAGCAGCCAAGAAAGTGTGGCGGGGCCATCGGGTGAGCAGTTCTTC. Its amino acids are CASSQESVAGPSGEQFF.